The present entry profiles one T cell receptor beta chain with its context. As yet, its antigen is unknown. From germline, CDR1 is LNHDA and CDR2 SQIVND (reference sequence). This CDR3 contains 17 residues. V was shortened by 5 bases and J by 0 bases, with 17 bases between the two germline ends. The table came from immunoSEQ multiplex PCR; TCRdb's copy has only in-frame clones and leaves some out. The data show 60,000 or so clones, with roughly 76% seen just once and approximately 4.7% held by the top ten. This sample stems from a study of T cells in localized non-small cell lung cancer. Study results and caveats: Uninvolved adjacent lung showed higher T cell clonality than tumor. As only one tumor region underwent sequencing, heterogeneity remains possible.

The starting material was PBMCs, obtained before any cancer treatment. The TCR comes from a man aged 40-75 years with stage II lung adenocarcinoma. This rearrangement joins TRBV19 to TRBJ2-4, with D perhaps assigned TRBD1 or TRBD2 (5 bases each). Here the CDR3 DNA reads TGTGCCAGTAGTGCACCTGGGGACGGATTAGCCAAAAACATTCAGTACTTC. Translating it yields CASSAPGDGLAKNIQYF.